These 16 T cell receptor beta chains originate from one sample sequenced in a study of Graves' ophthalmopathy and Graves' hyperthyroidism. CDR3 regions of TCR beta were amplified from RNA transcripts. HTBI-primed RT-PCR formed the first round, and a multiplex PCR formed the second. TCRdb re-derived calls from the multiplex PCR reads in MiXCR, one entry per CDR3 protein. The top ten hold approximately 13% of the sample, which has under 400,000 distinct CDR3 sequences, roughly a sixth seen once. The sample comprised peripheral blood. Source of these receptors: an adult man with Graves' ophthalmopathy.

This clonotype was detected many times. The chain couples TRBV10-3 to TRBJ2-7; D call uncertain. CDR3 size: 12 residues. With 6 bases removed from V and 1 base from J, the gap between germline ends came to 7 bases. CDR1 is ENHRY and CDR2 is SYGVKD in the germline V gene. The CDR3 here is CAISEPSYEQYF. For the CDR3, the DNA is TGTGCCATCAGCGAACCTTCCTACGAGCAGTACTTC.

This clonotype was recorded at least ten times. V and J are TRBV2 and TRBJ2-7; possible D gene TRBD2, 5 bases. This CDR3 contains 20 residues. The germline V gene encodes CDR1 SNHLY and CDR2 FYNNEI. Trimming removed 4 bases at V and 0 bases at J, with 28 bases between. The CDR3 nucleotides read TGTGCCAGCAGTGCCGGACTCACGGGATATTCGTTTGGCTCCTCCTACGAGCAGTACTTC. Translating it yields CASSAGLTGYSFGSSYEQYF.

J is TRBJ2-7 and V is TRBV12-3 or TRBV12-4, with TRBD2 identical over 13 bases. The CDR3 is 14 amino acids. V shed 6 bases and J 7 bases; nucleotides not matched to a gene: 6. This CDR3 reads CASRGTSGDAEQYF. The CDR3 DNA reads TGTGCCAGCAGGGGGACTAGCGGGGACGCTGAGCAGTACTTC.

The chain links TRBV13 to TRBJ1-2; D gene uncertain. The CDR3 contains 15 residues. The V and J ends lost 2 bases and 5 bases respectively, with 15 bases between them. In germline, CDR1 is PRHDT, CDR2 FYEKMQ (reference sequence). The CDR3, as DNA: TGTGCCAGCAGCTTATTCGGGGTCGAGGGTTATGGCTACACCTTC. It yields the protein CASSLFGVEGYGYTF. Looking up the rest from reference TRBV13 and TRBJ1-2 gives the full variable domain: AAGVIQSPRHLIKEKRETATLKCYPIPRHDTVYWYQQGPGQDPQFLISFYEKMQSDKGSIPDRFSAQQFSDYHSELNMSSLELGDSALYFCASSLFGVEGYGYTFGSGTRLTVV.

This clonotype was observed at least ten times. The chain links TRBV5-1 to TRBJ2-5; 14 bases agree with TRBD2. The trim removed 6 bases at V and 3 bases at J, leaving 13 bases unmatched. The CDR3 extends over 18 amino acids. The germline V gene has CDR1 SGHRS and CDR2 YFSETQ. The CDR3 nucleotides read TGCGCCAGCACTCCACCGGGGACTAGCGGGAGTGGTAAAGAGACCCAGTACTTC. Translated: CASTPPGTSGSGKETQYF.

This clonotype was detected ten times or more. The chain links TRBV2 to TRBJ1-5, with D possibly matching TRBD1 (5 bases). The V gene's germline CDR1 is SNHLY and CDR2 FYNNEI. This CDR3 is built from 15 residues. V was shortened by 6 bases and J by 2 bases, with 14 bases between the two germline ends. CDR3 amino acids: CASSGRGGGNQPQHF. CDR3 DNA sequence: TGTGCCAGCAGCGGGAGGGGTGGAGGCAATCAGCCCCAGCATTTT.

This clonotype was observed at least ten times. The chain uses TRBV20-1 and TRBJ2-7; 9 bases map to TRBD2. The CDR3 runs to 14 residues. Germline lookup yields CDR1 DFQATT and CDR2 SNEGSKA (reference sequence). The V and J ends lost 3 bases and 3 bases, in that order; junction bases with no gene match: 6. The CDR3 is CSARRTSEVYEQYF. The CDR3 DNA is TGCAGTGCTAGGAGGACTAGCGAGGTCTACGAGCAGTACTTC.

This clonotype was detected ten times or more. The CDR3 DNA sequence: TGTGCCAGCAGTCTGCTCTGGGCAGGGAAGTCCTCCTACGAGCAGTACTTC. Protein: CASSLLWAGKSSYEQYF. The chain employs TRBV12-3 or TRBV12-4 and TRBJ2-7, with a possible D match to TRBD1 (5 bases). The CDR3 consists of 17 residues. The V end lost 5 bases, the J end lost 0 bases, and 20 bases lay between the germline ends.

This clonotype was detected only a few times. The CDR3 DNA sequence: TGTGCCAGCAGTTCTCGGGGACTAGCGAGTGAGCAGTACTTC. Translating it yields CASSSRGLASEQYF. This rearrangement joins TRBV12-3 or TRBV12-4 to TRBJ2-7; 10 bases fit TRBD2. This CDR3 contains 14 residues. The V segment lost 4 bases and the J segment 7 bases; nucleotides outside the gene matches: 7.

This rearrangement joins TRBV4-3 to TRBJ1-5; D possibly corresponds to TRBD1 (5 bases). The CDR3 spans 15 residues. CDR1 is LGHNA and CDR2 is YSLEER in the germline V gene. Trimming cost V 1 base and J 7 bases, with 14 bases left between them. This CDR3 reads CASSQGTAGGQPQHF. CDR3 nucleotide sequence: TGCGCCAGCAGCCAAGGGACGGCCGGGGGGCAGCCCCAGCATTTT.

Turning to this clonotype: An end of the junction differs from the germline gene, which may be a read error. The chain has TRBV6-1 and TRBJ2-2, with D possibly TRBD2 on 5 matching bases. Germline values: CDR1 MNHNS, CDR2 SASEGT. This CDR3 is 13 amino acids long. DNA of the CDR3: TGTGCCAGCACCGCGGGCCACACCGGGGAGCTGTTTTTC. This encodes CASTAGHTGELFF.

This clonotype was picked up many times. The chain employs TRBV4-2 and TRBJ1-6; TRBD1 matches at 7 bases. The V gene's germline CDR1 is LGHNA and CDR2 YNFKEQ. This CDR3 spans 16 amino acids. Trimming at V came to 4 bases and at J to 7 bases, leaving 10 bases not matched to a gene. The DNA for the CDR3 is TGTGCCAGCAGCCCACATACGGGACAGTCAAATTCACCCCTCCACTTT. It is translated as CASSPHTGQSNSPLHF.

The V call is TRBV25-1, the J call TRBJ1-2; no firm D call. Trimming stripped 4 bases from V and 4 bases from J, with 13 bases between. This CDR3 spans 14 amino acids. In germline, CDR1 is MGHDK, CDR2 SYGVNS. Here the CDR3 DNA reads TGTGCCAGCAGTGCGTCATTGGAAATCTATGGCTACACCTTC. It specifies CASSASLEIYGYTF.

This clonotype was counted many times. The chain carries TRBV7-2 and TRBJ1-5; D possibly corresponds to TRBD1 (5 bases). V was cut by 5 bases and J by 9 bases, with 17 bases left in between. The CDR3 consists of 14 residues. Looked up from germline, CDR1 is SGHTA and CDR2 is FQGNSA. CDR3 amino acids: CASSPRWDLGPQHF. CDR3 in DNA: TGTGCCAGCAGCCCCCGATGGGACCTGGGGCCCCAGCATTTT.

In its sample, this clonotype was seen many times. V gene TRBV27 combines with J gene TRBJ2-7; the D is unclear. CDR3 size: 14 residues. Germline V gene lookup returns CDR1 MNHEY and CDR2 SMNVEV (reference sequence). The V and J ends lost 5 bases and 1 base respectively, with 12 bases between them. CDR3 region: CASSNPHGSYEQYF. CDR3 DNA sequence: TGTGCCAGCAGTAACCCCCACGGATCCTACGAGCAGTACTTC.

The table lists this clonotype with many counts. The chain employs TRBV7-3 and TRBJ1-1, with 7 bases fitting TRBD1. CDR3 length: 13 amino acids. The germline V gene encodes CDR1 SGHTA and CDR2 FQGTGA. Losses at the gene ends were 5 bases for V and 4 bases for J; bases not matched to a gene: 4. DNA for the CDR3: TGTGCCAGCAGCACCTACAGGGGCACTGAAGCTTTCTTT. Translation: CASSTYRGTEAFF.